Each of the 18 T cell receptor beta chains below was sequenced from the same sample in a study of beta chain features in type 1 diabetes. The study's findings and limits: Type 1 diabetes patients showed a moderate but significant shortening of TCRB CDR3s in all four CD4+ subsets.

What was sequenced were expressed TCRB transcripts, since all of the isolated RNA had been reverse transcribed. TCRdb keeps only in-frame clones here, not all; method: immunoSEQ multiplex PCR. Of about 740,000 clones in the sample, under 15% are singletons; the top ten hold approximately 0.021%. The antigens for these receptors are not known. The sample was naive CD4+ T cells from blood. All receptors come from a man aged 18-30 years with type 1 diabetes.

This clone was recorded a few times. The chain joins TRBV6-4 to TRBJ2-1, with TRBD2 identical over 8 bases. In germline, CDR1 is MRHNA, CDR2 SNTAGT. The CDR3 loop spans 14 amino acids. V shed 4 bases and J 7 bases; nucleotides not matched to a gene: 6. CDR3 nucleotide sequence: TGTGCCAGCAGTGGTAGCGGGGTCGCGAATGAGCAGTTCTTC. It translates to CASSGSGVANEQFF.

This clone turned up a few times. This rearrangement joins TRBV20-1 to TRBJ2-3; D gene unclear. CDR3 size: 11 residues. V lost 6 bases and J 6 bases, leaving 10 bases between the germline ends. Per germline, CDR1 DFQATT and CDR2 SNEGSKA (reference sequence). The CDR3 DNA reads as TGCAGTGCCTCAGACCGTGATACGCAGTATTTT. This encodes CSASDRDTQYF.

This clone was seen a handful of times. This chain links TRBV10-1 with TRBJ1-4; D remains ambiguous. V was pared by 3 bases and J by 9 bases, with 11 bases between. CDR1 WNHNN and CDR2 SYGVQD come from the germline V gene (reference sequence). CDR3 length equals 13 residues. CDR3 amino acids: CASSDGRGKKLFF. The CDR3 bases are TGCGCCAGCAGTGACGGTCGGGGAAAAAAACTGTTTTTT.

This clone was found a few times. The chain combines TRBV29-1 with TRBJ2-2; D may be TRBD1 (5 bases). The CDR3 extends over 15 amino acids. V was clipped by 7 bases and J by 1 base, with 16 bases between them. The germline gives CDR1 SQVTM, CDR2 ANQGSEA. CDR3 bases: TGCAGCGCAATGCAGGGTAGGGTGAACACCGGGGAGCTGTTTTTT. As protein: CSAMQGRVNTGELFF.

V and J are TRBV11-2 and TRBJ1-1; the D gene is possibly TRBD1 (5 bases). V lost 7 bases, J lost 4 bases, and 16 bases lay in between. CDR3 size: 14 residues. Germline CDR1 reads SGHAT; CDR2 reads FQNNGV. CDR3 residues: CASIPSGRATEAFF. The CDR3 DNA follows: TGTGCCAGCATTCCATCCGGCAGGGCCACTGAAGCTTTCTTT. Complete variable domain (other parts from reference TRBV11-2 and TRBJ1-1): EAGVAQSPRYKIIEKRQSVAFWCNPISGHATLYWYQQILGQGPKLLIQFQNNGVVDDSQLPKDRFSAERLKGVDSTLKIQPAKLEDSAVYLCASIPSGRATEAFFGQGTRLTVV.

This clone showed up just a few times. The chain uses TRBV7-3 and TRBJ2-1; 7 nucleotides match TRBD1. The germline V gene has CDR1 SGHTA and CDR2 FQGTGA. Germline trimming cut 5 bases from V and 6 bases from J; bases unmatched to any gene: 10. The CDR3 has 15 residues. The chain's CDR3 is CASSPTGEEGNEQFF. As DNA, the CDR3 is TGTGCCAGCAGCCCAACAGGGGAAGAGGGCAATGAGCAGTTCTTC.

The chain uses TRBV30 and TRBJ2-3; TRBD2 agrees at 12 bases. Germline assignment: CDR1 GTSNPN and CDR2 SVGIG (reference sequence). V shed 7 bases, J shed 4 bases, and the junction held 6 bases outside the gene matches. CDR3 length: 14 residues. The DNA for the CDR3 is TGTGCCTCTCTAGCGGGGGGGTACGCAGATACGCAGTATTTT. Translating it yields CASLAGGYADTQYF. Full variable domain (remainder filled in from reference TRBV30 and TRBJ2-3): SQTIHQWPATLVQPVGSPLSLECTVEGTSNPNLYWYRQAAGRGLQLLFYSVGIGQISSEVPQNLSASRPQDRQFILSSKKLLLSDSGFYLCASLAGGYADTQYFGPGTRLTVL.

The chain employs TRBV30 and TRBJ2-1, with D maybe TRBD2 (6 bases). Trimming removed 3 bases at V and 9 bases at J, with 9 bases between. This CDR3 is 11 amino acids long. Per germline, CDR1 GTSNPN and CDR2 SVGIG (reference sequence). CDR3 protein: CAWRGGVEQFF. The CDR3 DNA reads TGTGCCTGGAGAGGAGGGGTTGAGCAGTTCTTC. Combining the CDR3 with reference TRBV30 and TRBJ2-1 gives the whole variable domain SQTIHQWPATLVQPVGSPLSLECTVEGTSNPNLYWYRQAAGRGLQLLFYSVGIGQISSEVPQNLSASRPQDRQFILSSKKLLLSDSGFYLCAWRGGVEQFFGPGTRLTVL.

This clone has only a few counts. The J gene is TRBJ2-6, the V gene TRBV7-3; D not certain. The V gene lost 5 bases and the J gene lost 0 bases, with 5 bases spanning the gap. Germline V lookup: CDR1 SGHTA, CDR2 FQGTGA. CDR3 length: 14 amino acids. The CDR3 region is CASSPNSGANVLTF. CDR3 bases: TGTGCCAGCAGCCCAAACTCTGGGGCCAACGTCCTGACTTTC.

This chain connects TRBV30 to TRBJ1-1; D gene unclear. With 1 base removed from V and 4 bases from J, the gap between germline ends came to 10 bases. From germline, CDR1 is GTSNPN and CDR2 SVGIG (reference sequence). CDR3 size: 13 residues. CDR3 nucleotide sequence: TGTGCCTGGAGTGAGGCGGATACCACTGAAGCTTTCTTT. Protein product: CAWSEADTTEAFF.

This clone came up a few times. The chain is built from TRBV4-1 and TRBJ2-5, with TRBD1 matching over 7 bases. The CDR3 consists of 16 residues. Trimming cost V 1 base and J 5 bases; bases outside gene matches: 10. The germline V gene has CDR1 MGHRA and CDR2 YSYEKL. In nucleotides, the CDR3 is TGCGCCAGCAGCCAAGGCTGGGGGACAGCCGAGGAGACCCAGTACTTC. It translates to CASSQGWGTAEETQYF.

The chain carries TRBV2 and TRBJ2-6, with a weak D call TRBD1 (6 bases). The CDR3 is 14 amino acids. Germline CDR1 is SNHLY and CDR2 is FYNNEI. V was pared by 8 bases and J by 3 bases, with 11 bases between. The CDR3 reads CASYDRNGANVLTF. The CDR3 nucleotides read TGTGCCAGCTACGACAGGAATGGGGCCAACGTCCTGACTTTC.

The chain has TRBV7-9 and TRBJ1-4, with D maybe TRBD1 (5 bases). Germline V gene data show CDR1 as SEHNR and CDR2 as FQNEAQ (reference sequence). V was pared by 7 bases and J by 2 bases, with 17 bases between. The CDR3 has 16 amino acids. The DNA of the CDR3 is TGTGCCAGCATCCCCGAGGGGTGGAAGACTAATGAAAAACTGTTTTTT. Its translation is CASIPEGWKTNEKLFF. Supplemented by reference TRBV7-9 and TRBJ1-4, the full variable domain reads DTGVSQNPRHKITKRGQNVTFRCDPISEHNRLYWYRQTLGQGPEFLTYFQNEAQLEKSRLLSDRFSAERPKGSFSTLEIQRTEQGDSAMYLCASIPEGWKTNEKLFFGSGTQLSVL.

On this clone: The identical CDR3 is also encoded by other nucleotide sequences in the sample. The rearrangement links TRBV5-1 to TRBJ1-6, with TRBD1 matching 8 bases. The CDR3 has 16 residues. J lost 7 bases, V lost 4 bases, and 10 bases had no gene match. Per germline, CDR1 SGHRS and CDR2 YFSETQ. The CDR3 coding sequence is TGCGCCAGCAGCCCCTTACCCGGACAGGGAAATTCACCCCTCCACTTT. Protein product: CASSPLPGQGNSPLHF.

V and J are TRBV19 and TRBJ1-6, with D perhaps TRBD1 (6 bases). Germline CDR1 is LNHDA and CDR2 is SQIVND (reference sequence). V was pared by 5 bases and J by 10 bases, with 15 bases between. This CDR3 is 14 amino acids long. The CDR3 DNA sequence: TGTGCCAGTAGTCGTCGGGACATCGGGTCACCCCTCCACTTT. It is translated as CASSRRDIGSPLHF.

Notes on this clone: The sample contains more than one DNA sequence encoding this CDR3. The V call is TRBV30, the J call TRBJ1-6, with TRBD1 matching over 7 bases. Unmatched junction bases numbered 6, after V lost 0 bases and J lost 10 bases. CDR3 length equals 14 residues. Per germline, CDR1 GTSNPN and CDR2 SVGIG (reference sequence). The CDR3 region is CAWSVGQGGSPLHF. The CDR3 DNA reads TGTGCCTGGAGTGTAGGGCAGGGGGGGTCACCCCTCCACTTT.

The V call is TRBV30, the J call TRBJ2-2, with D hard to call. CDR1 is GTSNPN, CDR2 SVGIG, per germline (reference sequence). This CDR3 spans 17 amino acids. The V and J ends lost 4 bases and 7 bases respectively, with 25 bases between them. The CDR3 DNA reads as TGTGCCTGGATGCCCGGGTGGGTAGGGTCTTTGCACGGGGAGCTGTTTTTT. As protein: CAWMPGWVGSLHGELFF.

The chain recombines TRBV7-2 with TRBJ2-3, with 11 bases identical to TRBD2. Unmatched junction bases numbered 2, after V lost 0 bases and J lost 3 bases. The V gene's germline CDR1 is SGHTA and CDR2 FQGNSA. The CDR3 extends over 16 amino acids. The CDR3: CASSLASSGRTDTQYF. CDR3 sequence (DNA): TGTGCCAGCAGCTTAGCCTCTAGCGGGAGGACAGATACGCAGTATTTT. The full variable domain, in which reference TRBV7-2 and TRBJ2-3 provide the parts outside the CDR3, is GAGVSQSPSNKVTEKGKDVELRCDPISGHTALYWYRQSLGQGLEFLIYFQGNSAPDKSGLPSDRFSAERTGGSVSTLTIQRTQQEDSAVYLCASSLASSGRTDTQYFGPGTRLTVL.